Following are 26 T cell receptor beta chains from one sample sequenced in a study of cytomegalovirus exposure and HLA in healthy donors (dated 2017 in TCRdb). The library relied on the immunoSEQ multiplex PCR assay. The multiplex PCR relied on a mix of 60 forward primers for TCR Vbeta segments and 13 reverse primers for TCR Jbeta segments. This immuneACCESS table, as held by TCRdb, lists in-frame sequences with V and J called but not all clones. Of the missing ones, under half trace to an unresolved V gene in checked studies; the others have no known cause. In all, the sample holds about 59,000 clones, and approximately 75% of those were seen once. The top ten hold under 8% of the sample. The material sequenced was PBMCs. Every receptor here comes from a man aged 25 to 40 in good health and CMV-seropositive.

The CDR3 sequence is CASSRGSYEQYF. The CDR3 nucleotides are TGTGCCAGCAGTAGGGGGTCCTACGAGCAGTACTTC. The genes are TRBV28 and TRBJ2-7, with D possibly matching TRBD1 (6 bases). CDR3 length equals 12 residues. The V gene lost 5 bases and the J gene lost 1 base, with 6 bases spanning the gap. CDR1 MDHEN and CDR2 SYDVKM come from the germline V gene.

This chain joins TRBV25-1 and TRBJ1-1, with a possible D match to TRBD1 (6 bases). Germline V CDR1 and CDR2: MGHDK, SYGVNS. The V gene lost 8 bases and the J gene lost 4 bases, with 14 bases spanning the gap. This CDR3 region has 13 residues. For the CDR3, the DNA is TGTGCCAGCTCCTGGGGAGGGGGCACTGAAGCTTTCTTT. Protein product: CASSWGGGTEAFF.

The V gene is TRBV2, the J gene TRBJ2-7; the match to TRBD2 covers 8 bases. With V trimmed by 1 base and J by 0 bases, 2 bases remained unmatched. The CDR3 contains 15 residues. The germline gives CDR1 SNHLY, CDR2 FYNNEI. The CDR3 DNA reads as TGTGCCAGCAGTGAAGAACGGGGGGGCTCCTACGAGCAGTACTTC. Protein: CASSEERGGSYEQYF. The complete variable domain, with remaining parts taken from reference TRBV2 and TRBJ2-7, reads EPEVTQTPSHQVTQMGQEVILRCVPISNHLYFYWYRQILGQKVEFLVSFYNNEISEKSEIFDDQFSVERPDGSNFTLKIRSTKLEDSAMYFCASSEERGGSYEQYFGPGTRLTVT.

V gene TRBV7-6 combines with J gene TRBJ2-1, with TRBD2 matching 14 bases. J gave up 7 bases and V 1 base, and 6 bases lay outside the gene matches. Germline V gene data show CDR1 as SGHVS and CDR2 as FNYEAQ. The CDR3 has 17 residues. In DNA, the CDR3 is TGTGCCAGCAGCTTAGATTTCGGGACTAGCGGGGGTAATGAGCAGTTCTTC. Amino acid sequence: CASSLDFGTSGGNEQFF.

This chain joins TRBV5-6 and TRBJ1-6; D gene unclear. V lost 1 base and J lost 6, with 8 bases in between. Looked up from germline, CDR1 is SGHDT and CDR2 is YYEEEE. There are 14 residues in the CDR3. CDR3 in amino acids: CASSLLRINSPLHF. CDR3 bases: TGTGCCAGCAGCTTGCTGAGAATTAATTCACCCCTCCACTTT.

This chain connects TRBV27 to TRBJ2-7, with 8 bases lining up with TRBD1. This CDR3 is built from 13 residues. J was trimmed by 4 bases and V by 4 bases; bases with no gene match: 3. Germline lookup yields CDR1 MNHEY and CDR2 SMNVEV (reference sequence). CDR3 coding DNA: TGTGCCAGCAGTTGGGGACAGGCTTACGAGCAGTACTTC. It translates to CASSWGQAYEQYF.

This sequence joins TRBV30 and TRBJ2-7; D possibly corresponds to TRBD2 (5 bases). The CDR3 consists of 14 residues. V was trimmed by 7 bases and J by 6 bases, leaving 22 bases between them. Germline V CDR1 and CDR2: GTSNPN, SVGIG (reference sequence). This CDR3 reads CAFEKPSHRGEQYF. DNA for the CDR3: TGTGCCTTCGAAAAGCCCTCCCATCGGGGCGAGCAGTACTTC.

The V gene is TRBV4-3, the J gene TRBJ1-1; TRBD1 is a possible D gene (5 bases). Germline V lookup: CDR1 LGHNA, CDR2 YSLEER. The CDR3 extends over 15 amino acids. V dropped 0 bases and J dropped 5 bases, with 13 bases sitting between them. This CDR3 is CASSQDSGVRTEAFF. CDR3 in DNA: TGCGCCAGCAGCCAAGATTCGGGGGTTAGGACTGAAGCTTTCTTT.

V usage is TRBV7-2 and J usage is TRBJ2-7; maybe TRBD1 (6 bases). CDR3 length: 16 residues. Between the trimmed V and J ends, which lost 5 bases and 1 base, there was a span of 18 bases. Per the germline V gene, CDR1 is SGHTA and CDR2 is FQGNSA. The chain's CDR3 is CASSPPGVGVSYEQYF. In nucleotides, the CDR3 is TGTGCCAGCAGCCCACCAGGGGTGGGAGTTTCCTACGAGCAGTACTTC.

V gene TRBV27 combines with J gene TRBJ1-1; tentatively, D is TRBD1 (5 bases). Trimming removed 2 bases at V and 10 bases at J, with 17 bases between. Germline loops: CDR1 MNHEY, CDR2 SMNVEV (reference sequence). CDR3 length: 14 residues. The CDR3 here is CASSLAPFRDRAFF. DNA of the CDR3: TGTGCCAGCAGTTTAGCGCCCTTCAGGGATAGAGCTTTCTTT.

V is TRBV7-9 and J is TRBJ1-2; D may be TRBD1 (6 bases). The V end was cut by 7 bases, the J end by 4 bases, with 10 bases between. In germline, CDR1 is SEHNR, CDR2 FQNEAQ (reference sequence). The CDR3 is made up of 12 amino acids. CDR3 protein: CASTPDSYGYTF. The CDR3 DNA reads as TGTGCCAGCACCCCGGACAGCTATGGCTACACCTTC.

The CDR3 bases are TGTGCCAGCAGTGACCCGGGACAGGCTTTGAATCAGCCCCAGCATTTT. Its protein is CASSDPGQALNQPQHF. The chain links TRBV6-1 to TRBJ1-5, with 8 positions matching TRBD1. Germline V lookup: CDR1 MNHNS, CDR2 SASEGT. This CDR3 has 16 amino acids. V lost 3 bases, J lost 4 bases, and 8 bases stayed unmatched.

This rearrangement joins TRBV29-1 to TRBJ2-2; tentative D call: TRBD1 (6 bases). Trimming removed 7 bases at V and 7 bases at J, with 22 bases between. Per the germline V gene, CDR1 is SQVTM and CDR2 is ANQGSEA. The CDR3 is 15 amino acids. CDR3: CSGSGGDRSIGELFF. The DNA for the CDR3 is TGCAGCGGGAGCGGAGGAGACAGGTCGATCGGGGAGCTGTTTTTT.

V usage is TRBV4-1 and J usage is TRBJ1-5; no firm D call. The CDR3 is made up of 17 amino acids. Trimming took off 3 bases at V and 6 bases at J, with 21 bases between the two ends. Looked up from germline, CDR1 is MGHRA and CDR2 is YSYEKL. CDR3 DNA: TGCGCCAGCAGCCACTCAACAGTCAGAGGGTCTCGTCAGCCCCAGCATTTT. Amino acids: CASSHSTVRGSRQPQHF.

This chain links TRBV7-2 with TRBJ2-5; 8 bases match TRBD1. Germline V gene data show CDR1 as SGHTA and CDR2 as FQGNSA. V lost 1 base and J lost 7; bases outside the gene matches: 11. The CDR3 extends over 16 amino acids. CDR3 sequence reads: CASSLGSQDRAGTQYF. The CDR3 DNA reads TGTGCCAGCAGCTTAGGATCTCAGGACAGGGCCGGGACCCAGTACTTC. The whole variable domain, remainder taken from reference TRBV7-2 and TRBJ2-5, is GAGVSQSPSNKVTEKGKDVELRCDPISGHTALYWYRQSLGQGLEFLIYFQGNSAPDKSGLPSDRFSAERTGGSVSTLTIQRTQQEDSAVYLCASSLGSQDRAGTQYFGPGTRLLVL.

The rearrangement uses TRBV7-2 and TRBJ1-4; TRBD1 matches at 8 bases. Germline V gene sequence: CDR1 SGHTA, CDR2 FQGNSA. The CDR3 has 17 residues. Losses at the gene ends were 5 bases for V and 4 bases for J; bases not matched to a gene: 12. The CDR3: CASSPGGRGRFNEKLFF. CDR3 DNA sequence: TGTGCCAGCAGCCCAGGGGGCAGGGGGCGATTTAATGAAAAACTGTTTTTT.

V is TRBV6-5 and J is TRBJ1-1; possibly TRBD1 for D (5 bases). Trimming took 5 bases from V and 1 from J, leaving 11 bases between them. CDR1 is MNHEY and CDR2 is SVGAGI in the germline V gene. The CDR3 spans 14 residues. The CDR3 region has the DNA TGTGCCAGCAGTCGACAGCCCTCGAACACTGAAGCTTTCTTT. Residues: CASSRQPSNTEAFF.

This chain connects TRBV14 to TRBJ2-7, with 9 nucleotides matching TRBD1. Germline assignment: CDR1 SGHDN and CDR2 FVKESK. This CDR3 has 16 amino acids. With V trimmed by 4 bases and J by 2 bases, 9 bases remained unmatched. The CDR3 DNA sequence: TGTGCCAGCAGCCTTGGTCCGGGACAGGGACCCTACGAGCAGTACTTC. This codes for CASSLGPGQGPYEQYF.

The chain combines TRBV5-1 with TRBJ1-1; unclear D gene. The germline V gene has CDR1 SGHRS and CDR2 YFSETQ. There are 17 residues in the CDR3. The germline V and J ends were trimmed by 0 bases and 4 bases, with 19 bases remaining between them. The CDR3 reads CASSLAQPGLMGTEAFF. CDR3 sequence (DNA): TGCGCCAGCAGCTTGGCCCAGCCCGGACTGATGGGCACTGAAGCTTTCTTT.

The chain couples TRBV7-9 to TRBJ2-5, with 8 bases aligning to TRBD1. The end of the DNA fits TRBJ2-7 better, so the J call may be wrong. In germline, CDR1 is SEHNR, CDR2 FQNEAQ (reference sequence). This CDR3 has 14 amino acids. CDR3 sequence: CASSPGQGPYEQYF. As DNA, the CDR3 is TGTGCCAGCAGCCCAGGACAGGGCCCCTACGAGCAGTACTTC.

The rearrangement links TRBV5-1 to TRBJ1-2; D is ambiguous. The CDR3 runs to 12 residues. Germline V lookup: CDR1 SGHRS, CDR2 YFSETQ. V lost 4 bases to trimming and J lost 10 bases, with 14 bases between them. CDR3 protein: CASSLDLNLYTF. CDR3 sequence (DNA): TGCGCCAGCAGCCTCGACTTGAACCTCTACACCTTC.

This clone was recorded once. This CDR3 is CASSLAQVADTQYF. The DNA of the CDR3 is TGTGCCAGCAGCTTGGCTCAGGTGGCGGATACGCAGTATTTT. The chain recombines TRBV5-4 with TRBJ2-3, with D hard to call. V was clipped by 0 bases and J by 6 bases, with 11 bases between them. CDR3 length: 14 amino acids. Germline CDR1 SGHNT, CDR2 YYREEE (reference sequence).

This clone was counted a few times. This chain links TRBV4-2 with TRBJ1-4; 10 nucleotides line up with TRBD1. Per the germline V gene, CDR1 is LGHNA and CDR2 is YNFKEQ. The CDR3 is 15 residues long. V lost 2 bases, J lost 7 bases, and 4 bases stayed unmatched. CDR3 region: CASSQSTGGFEKLFF. As DNA, the CDR3 is TGTGCCAGCAGCCAATCGACAGGGGGCTTTGAAAAACTGTTTTTT.

This chain joins TRBV7-2 and TRBJ2-7, with TRBD2 as a possible D gene (7 bases). V was clipped by 8 bases and J by 0 bases, with 8 bases between them. This CDR3 spans 12 amino acids. In germline, CDR1 is SGHTA, CDR2 FQGNSA. The CDR3 spells CASRGASYEQYF. DNA for the CDR3: TGTGCCAGCCGGGGGGCCTCCTACGAGCAGTACTTC.

The chain couples TRBV9 to TRBJ2-2; tentatively, D is TRBD1 (6 bases). There are 15 residues in the CDR3. V dropped 3 bases and J dropped 4 bases, with 13 bases sitting between them. Germline loops: CDR1 SGDLS, CDR2 YYNGEE. CDR3 sequence reads: CASSDSGVITGELFF. The CDR3 region has the DNA TGTGCCAGCAGCGACTCAGGGGTAATCACCGGGGAGCTGTTTTTT.

This clone has just a few counts. V gene TRBV25-1 combines with J gene TRBJ1-6, with 11 bases lining up with TRBD1. CDR1 MGHDK and CDR2 SYGVNS come from the germline V gene. This CDR3 has 18 residues. The J segment lost 1 base and the V segment lost 8 bases, leaving 10 bases of the junction unmatched. For the CDR3, the DNA is TGTGCCAGCGGACCCGGGACAGGGGGTTGGTCCTATAATTCACCCCTCCACTTT. Its protein is CASGPGTGGWSYNSPLHF.